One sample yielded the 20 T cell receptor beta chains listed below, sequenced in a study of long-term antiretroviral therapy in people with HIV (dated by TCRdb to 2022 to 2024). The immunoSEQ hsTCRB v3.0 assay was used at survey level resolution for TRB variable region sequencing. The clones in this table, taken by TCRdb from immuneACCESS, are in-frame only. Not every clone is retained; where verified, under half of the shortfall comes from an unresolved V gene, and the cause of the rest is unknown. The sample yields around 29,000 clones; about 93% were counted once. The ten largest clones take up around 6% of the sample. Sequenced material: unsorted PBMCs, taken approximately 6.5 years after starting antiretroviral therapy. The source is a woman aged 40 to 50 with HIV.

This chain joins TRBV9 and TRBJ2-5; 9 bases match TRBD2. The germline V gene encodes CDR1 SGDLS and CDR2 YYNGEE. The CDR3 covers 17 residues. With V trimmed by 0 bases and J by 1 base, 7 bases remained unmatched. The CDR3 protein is CASSVGLAGRSQETQYF. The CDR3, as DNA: TGTGCCAGCAGCGTAGGGCTAGCGGGACGTTCCCAAGAGACCCAGTACTTC.

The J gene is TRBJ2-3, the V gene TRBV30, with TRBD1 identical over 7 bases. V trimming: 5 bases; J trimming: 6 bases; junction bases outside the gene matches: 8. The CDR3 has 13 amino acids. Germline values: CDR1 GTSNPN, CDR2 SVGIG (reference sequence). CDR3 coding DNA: TGTGCCTGGCAAAGGGGGCCACGGGATACGCAGTATTTT. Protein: CAWQRGPRDTQYF.

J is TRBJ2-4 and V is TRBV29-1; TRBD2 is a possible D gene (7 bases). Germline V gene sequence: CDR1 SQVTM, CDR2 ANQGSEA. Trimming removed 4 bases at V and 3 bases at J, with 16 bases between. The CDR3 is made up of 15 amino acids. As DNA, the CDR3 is TGCAGCGTTGGGGACACAAAGCGGGGCAAAAACATTCAGTACTTC. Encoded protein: CSVGDTKRGKNIQYF.

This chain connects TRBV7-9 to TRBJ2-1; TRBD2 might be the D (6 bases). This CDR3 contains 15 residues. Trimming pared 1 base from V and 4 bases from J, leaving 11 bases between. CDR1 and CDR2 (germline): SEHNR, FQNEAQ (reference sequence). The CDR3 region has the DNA TGTGCCAGCAGCTTAGTGGCTAGCGCTTACAATGAGCAGTTCTTC. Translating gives CASSLVASAYNEQFF. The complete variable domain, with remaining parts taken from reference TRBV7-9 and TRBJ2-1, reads DTGVSQNPRHKITKRGQNVTFRCDPISEHNRLYWYRQTLGQGPEFLTYFQNEAQLEKSRLLSDRFSAERPKGSFSTLEIQRTEQGDSAMYLCASSLVASAYNEQFFGPGTRLTVL.

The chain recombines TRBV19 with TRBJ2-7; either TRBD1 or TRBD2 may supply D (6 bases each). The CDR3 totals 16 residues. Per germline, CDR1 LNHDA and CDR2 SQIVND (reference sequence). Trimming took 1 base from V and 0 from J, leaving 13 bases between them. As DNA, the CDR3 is TGTGCCAGTAGTATAGGTCTGGGGGGCGCCTCCTACGAGCAGTACTTC. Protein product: CASSIGLGGASYEQYF.

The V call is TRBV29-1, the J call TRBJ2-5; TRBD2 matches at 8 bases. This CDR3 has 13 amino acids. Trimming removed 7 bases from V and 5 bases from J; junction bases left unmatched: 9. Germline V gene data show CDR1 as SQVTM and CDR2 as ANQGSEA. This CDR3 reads CSAPRAGAETQYF. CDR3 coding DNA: TGCAGCGCACCAAGAGCGGGGGCTGAGACCCAGTACTTC.

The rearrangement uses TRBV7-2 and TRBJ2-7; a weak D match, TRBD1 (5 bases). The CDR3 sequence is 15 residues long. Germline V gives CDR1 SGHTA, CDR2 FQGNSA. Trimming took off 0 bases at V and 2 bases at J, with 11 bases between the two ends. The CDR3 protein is CASSLAWGSTYEQYF. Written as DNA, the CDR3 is TGTGCCAGCAGCTTAGCGTGGGGCTCTACCTACGAGCAGTACTTC.

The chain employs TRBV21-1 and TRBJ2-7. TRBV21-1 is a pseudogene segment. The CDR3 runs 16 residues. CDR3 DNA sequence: TGTGCCAGCAGCAAAGGGAGTATGGGGTTCTCCTACGAGCAGTACTTC. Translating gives CASSKGSMGFSYEQYF.

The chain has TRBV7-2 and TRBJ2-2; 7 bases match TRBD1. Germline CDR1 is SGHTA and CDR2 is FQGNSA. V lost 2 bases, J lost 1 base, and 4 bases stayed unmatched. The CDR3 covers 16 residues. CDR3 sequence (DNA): TGTGCCAGCAGCTTACGGAGGACAGGGAACACCGGGGAGCTGTTTTTT. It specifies CASSLRRTGNTGELFF.

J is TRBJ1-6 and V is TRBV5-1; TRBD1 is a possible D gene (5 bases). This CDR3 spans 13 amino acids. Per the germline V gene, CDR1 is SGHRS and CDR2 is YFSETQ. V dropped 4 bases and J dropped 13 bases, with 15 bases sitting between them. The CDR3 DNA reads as TGCGCCAGCAGCGGTGGGGACCGTCAGCCCCTCCACTTT. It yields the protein CASSGGDRQPLHF.

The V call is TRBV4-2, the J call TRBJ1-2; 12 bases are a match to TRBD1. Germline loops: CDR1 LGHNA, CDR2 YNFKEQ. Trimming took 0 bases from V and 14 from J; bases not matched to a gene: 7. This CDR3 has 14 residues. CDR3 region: CASSQDGGTGGRTF. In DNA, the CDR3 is TGTGCCAGCAGCCAAGATGGGGGGACAGGGGGCAGAACCTTC.

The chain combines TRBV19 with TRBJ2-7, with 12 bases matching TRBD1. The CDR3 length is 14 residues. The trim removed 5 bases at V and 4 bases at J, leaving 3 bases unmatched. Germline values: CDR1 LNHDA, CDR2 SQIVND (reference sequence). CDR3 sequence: CASSEGQGAYEQYF. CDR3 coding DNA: TGTGCCAGTAGTGAGGGACAGGGGGCGTACGAGCAGTACTTC.

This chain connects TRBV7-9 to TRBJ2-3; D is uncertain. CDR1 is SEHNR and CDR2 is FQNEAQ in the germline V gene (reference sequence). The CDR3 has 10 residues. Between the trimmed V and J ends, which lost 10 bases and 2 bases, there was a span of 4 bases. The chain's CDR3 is CATLTDTQYF. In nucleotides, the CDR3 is TGTGCCACCCTCACAGATACGCAGTATTTT.

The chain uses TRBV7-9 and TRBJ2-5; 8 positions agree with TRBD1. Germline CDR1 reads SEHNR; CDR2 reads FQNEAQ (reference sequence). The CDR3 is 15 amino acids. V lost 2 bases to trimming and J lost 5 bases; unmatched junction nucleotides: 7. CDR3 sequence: CASSLRSGGRETQYF. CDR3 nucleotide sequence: TGTGCCAGCAGCTTAAGGTCAGGGGGCCGGGAGACCCAGTACTTC.

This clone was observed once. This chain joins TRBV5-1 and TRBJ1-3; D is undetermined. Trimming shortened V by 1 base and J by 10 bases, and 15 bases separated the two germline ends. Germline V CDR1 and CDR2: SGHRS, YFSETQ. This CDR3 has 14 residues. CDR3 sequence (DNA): TGCGCCAGCAGCTTGAGCGGAGGAGTCGGGACCATATATTTT. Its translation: CASSLSGGVGTIYF.

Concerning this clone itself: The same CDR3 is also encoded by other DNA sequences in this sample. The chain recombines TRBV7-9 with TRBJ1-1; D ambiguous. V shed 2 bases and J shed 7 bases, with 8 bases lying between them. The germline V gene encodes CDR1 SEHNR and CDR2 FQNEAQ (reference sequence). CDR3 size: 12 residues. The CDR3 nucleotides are TGTGCCAGCAGCTTATCCCTTAGTGAAGCTTTCTTT. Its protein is CASSLSLSEAFF.

CDR3 amino acids: CASSSTGNQPQHF. Here the CDR3 DNA reads TGTGCCAGCAGTTCGACAGGGAATCAGCCCCAGCATTTT. The rearrangement uses TRBV6-5 and TRBJ1-5, with 7 bases fitting TRBD1. The CDR3 spans 13 residues. Trimming cost V 4 bases and J 4 bases; bases outside gene matches: 1. In germline, CDR1 is MNHEY, CDR2 SVGAGI.

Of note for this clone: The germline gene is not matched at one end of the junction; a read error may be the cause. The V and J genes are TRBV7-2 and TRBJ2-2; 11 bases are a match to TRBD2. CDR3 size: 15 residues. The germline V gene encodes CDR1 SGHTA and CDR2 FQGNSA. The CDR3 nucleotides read TGTGCCAGCAGCGTAGCGGGGGGGCGCACCGGGGAGCTGTTTTTT. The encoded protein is CASSVAGGRTGELFF.

The CDR3 sequence is CAWASGGHGTQYF. In DNA form, the CDR3 reads TGTGCCTGGGCTAGCGGGGGCCACGGGACCCAGTACTTC. J is TRBJ2-5 and V is TRBV30; 10 bases align to TRBD2. CDR1 is GTSNPN and CDR2 is SVGIG in the germline V gene (reference sequence). The ends lost 5 bases at V and 7 bases at J; junction bases unmatched: 7. The CDR3 totals 13 residues.

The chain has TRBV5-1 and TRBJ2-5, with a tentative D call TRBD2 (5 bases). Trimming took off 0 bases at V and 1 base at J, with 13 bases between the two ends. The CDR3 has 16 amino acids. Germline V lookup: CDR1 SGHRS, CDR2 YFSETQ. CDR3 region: CASSLGTSSFQETQYF. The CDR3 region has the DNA TGCGCCAGCAGCTTGGGGACTTCTTCCTTCCAAGAGACCCAGTACTTC. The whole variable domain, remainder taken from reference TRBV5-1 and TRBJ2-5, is KAGVTQTPRYLIKTRGQQVTLSCSPISGHRSVSWYQQTPGQGLQFLFEYFSETQRNKGNFPGRFSGRQFSNSRSEMNVSTLELGDSALYLCASSLGTSSFQETQYFGPGTRLLVL.